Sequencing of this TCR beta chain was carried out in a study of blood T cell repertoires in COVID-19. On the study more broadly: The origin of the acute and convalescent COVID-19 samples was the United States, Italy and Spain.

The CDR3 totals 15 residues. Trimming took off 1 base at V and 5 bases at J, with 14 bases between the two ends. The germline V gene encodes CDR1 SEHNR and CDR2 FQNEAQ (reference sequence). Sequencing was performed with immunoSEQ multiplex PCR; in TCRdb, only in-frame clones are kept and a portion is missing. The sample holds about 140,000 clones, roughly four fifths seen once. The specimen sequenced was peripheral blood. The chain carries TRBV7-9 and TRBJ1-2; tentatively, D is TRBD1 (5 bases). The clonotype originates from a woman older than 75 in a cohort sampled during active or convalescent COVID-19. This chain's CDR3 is CASSLGSDSSYGYTF. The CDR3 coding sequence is TGTGCCAGCAGCTTAGGATCAGACAGCTCGTATGGCTACACCTTC.